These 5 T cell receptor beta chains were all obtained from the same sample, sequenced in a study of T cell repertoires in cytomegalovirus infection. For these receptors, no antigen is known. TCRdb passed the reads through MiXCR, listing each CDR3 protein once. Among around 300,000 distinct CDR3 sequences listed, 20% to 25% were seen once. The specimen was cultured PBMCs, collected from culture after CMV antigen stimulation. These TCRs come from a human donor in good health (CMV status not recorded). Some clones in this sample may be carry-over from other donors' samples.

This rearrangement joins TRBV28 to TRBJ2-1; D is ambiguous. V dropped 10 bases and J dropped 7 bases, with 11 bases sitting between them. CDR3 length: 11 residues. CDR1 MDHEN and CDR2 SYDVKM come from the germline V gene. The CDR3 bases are TGTGCCACCGTAGGGCAGAATGAGCAGTTCTTC. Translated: CATVGQNEQFF.

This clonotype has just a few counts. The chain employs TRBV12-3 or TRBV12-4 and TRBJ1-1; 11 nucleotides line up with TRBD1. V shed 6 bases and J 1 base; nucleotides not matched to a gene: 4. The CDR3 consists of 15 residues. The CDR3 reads CASSHGTGGNTEAFF. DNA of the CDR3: TGTGCCAGCAGCCACGGGACAGGGGGGAACACTGAAGCTTTCTTT.

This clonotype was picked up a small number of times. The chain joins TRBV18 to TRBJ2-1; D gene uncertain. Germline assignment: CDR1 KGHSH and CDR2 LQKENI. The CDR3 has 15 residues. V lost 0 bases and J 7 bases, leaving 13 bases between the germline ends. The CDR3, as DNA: TGTGCCAGCTCACCACCGAATATATGGGGTAATGAGCAGTTCTTC. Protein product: CASSPPNIWGNEQFF.

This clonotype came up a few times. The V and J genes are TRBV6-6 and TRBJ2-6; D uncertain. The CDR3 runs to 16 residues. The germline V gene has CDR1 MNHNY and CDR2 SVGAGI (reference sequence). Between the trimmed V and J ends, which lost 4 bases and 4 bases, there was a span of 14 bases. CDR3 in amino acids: CASSFRFRGGANVLTF. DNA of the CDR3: TGTGCCAGCAGTTTCAGGTTCCGTGGGGGGGCCAACGTCCTGACTTTC.

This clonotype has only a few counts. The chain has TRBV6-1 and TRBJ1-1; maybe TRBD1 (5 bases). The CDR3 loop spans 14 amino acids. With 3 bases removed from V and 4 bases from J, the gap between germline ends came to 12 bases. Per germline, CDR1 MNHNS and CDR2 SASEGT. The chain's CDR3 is CASSDGGTRTEAFF. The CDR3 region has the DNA TGTGCCAGCAGTGATGGGGGGACCCGCACTGAAGCTTTCTTT.